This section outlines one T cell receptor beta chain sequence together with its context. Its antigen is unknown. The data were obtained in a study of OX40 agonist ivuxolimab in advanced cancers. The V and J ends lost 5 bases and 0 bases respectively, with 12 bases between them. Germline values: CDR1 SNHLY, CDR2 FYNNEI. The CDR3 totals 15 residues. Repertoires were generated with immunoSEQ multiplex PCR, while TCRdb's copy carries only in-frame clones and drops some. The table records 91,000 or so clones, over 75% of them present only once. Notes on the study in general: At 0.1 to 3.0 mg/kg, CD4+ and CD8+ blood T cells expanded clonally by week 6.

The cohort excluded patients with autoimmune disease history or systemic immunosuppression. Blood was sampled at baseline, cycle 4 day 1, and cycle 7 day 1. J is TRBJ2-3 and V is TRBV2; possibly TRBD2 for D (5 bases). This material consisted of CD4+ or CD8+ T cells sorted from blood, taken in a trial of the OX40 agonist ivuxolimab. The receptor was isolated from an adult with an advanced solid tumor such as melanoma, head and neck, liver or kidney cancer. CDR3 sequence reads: CASSRTGSSTDTQYF. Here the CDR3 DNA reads TGTGCCAGCAGTCGGACGGGGTCTAGCACAGATACGCAGTATTTT. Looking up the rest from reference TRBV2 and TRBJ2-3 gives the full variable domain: EPEVTQTPSHQVTQMGQEVILRCVPISNHLYFYWYRQILGQKVEFLVSFYNNEISEKSEIFDDQFSVERPDGSNFTLKIRSTKLEDSAMYFCASSRTGSSTDTQYFGPGTRLTVL.